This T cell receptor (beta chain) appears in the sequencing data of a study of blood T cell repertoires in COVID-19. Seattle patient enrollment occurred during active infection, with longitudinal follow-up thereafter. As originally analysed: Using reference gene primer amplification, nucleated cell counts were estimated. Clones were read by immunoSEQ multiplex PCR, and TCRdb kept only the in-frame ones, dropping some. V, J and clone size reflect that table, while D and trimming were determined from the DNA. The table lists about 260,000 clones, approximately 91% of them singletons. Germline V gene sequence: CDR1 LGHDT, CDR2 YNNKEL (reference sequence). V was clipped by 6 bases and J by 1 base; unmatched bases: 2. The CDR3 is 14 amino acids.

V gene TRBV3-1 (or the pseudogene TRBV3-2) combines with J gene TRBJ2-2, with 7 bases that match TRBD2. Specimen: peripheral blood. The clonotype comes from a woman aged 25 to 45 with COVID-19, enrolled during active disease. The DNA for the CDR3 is TGTGCCAGCAGGGGACTAATGAACACCGGGGAGCTGTTTTTT. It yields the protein CASRGLMNTGELFF.